The rows below give T cell receptor beta chains drawn from one sample of a study of T cell responses to AZD1222 COVID-19 vaccine. The table came from immunoSEQ multiplex PCR; TCRdb's copy has only in-frame clones and leaves some out. This table has some 100,000 clones, approximately 87% appearing once. The sample in question was peripheral blood, obtained on day 0 of AZD1222 vaccination. The origin of the receptors is an adult in good health. CDR3s include the opening cysteine and the closing phenylalanine or tryptophan. D genes are given only for firm matches. Rows may omit the clone size; those that give it use once, few, many or a size class.

abundance: -; d_gene: TRBD1; j_gene: TRBJ2-5; v_gene: TRBV18; CDR3nt: TGTGCCAGCTCACCCCCCGACAGGGGGCGCGGAAAGACCCAGTACTTC; CDR3aa: CASSPPDRGRGKTQYF
abundance: -; d_gene: -; j_gene: TRBJ2-7; v_gene: TRBV30; CDR3nt: TGTGCCTGGAGTGAACTGGAGGGGTACGAGCAGTACTTC; CDR3aa: CAWSELEGYEQYF
abundance: -; d_gene: -; j_gene: TRBJ2-7; v_gene: TRBV3-1/TRBV3-2; CDR3nt: TGTGCCAGCAGCCACGGGGCTTCCCGTTGGGAATCCTACGAGCAGTACTTC; CDR3aa: CASSHGASRWESYEQYF
abundance: -; d_gene: -; j_gene: TRBJ1-1; v_gene: TRBV12-5; CDR3nt: TGTGCTAGTGGGCCCCCCTGGATGACGAGCGGCACTGAAGCTTTCTTT; CDR3aa: CASGPPWMTSGTEAFF
abundance: -; d_gene: -; j_gene: TRBJ1-5; v_gene: TRBV4-1; CDR3nt: TGCGCCAGCAGCCAAGACGATGCGGTGAATCAGCCCCAGCATTTT; CDR3aa: CASSQDDAVNQPQHF
abundance: -; d_gene: TRBD1; j_gene: TRBJ2-2; v_gene: TRBV5-1; CDR3nt: TGCGCCAGCAGCAAGGGACAGGGCGGCACCGGGGAGCTGTTTTTT; CDR3aa: CASSKGQGGTGELFF
abundance: -; d_gene: TRBD1; j_gene: TRBJ2-7; v_gene: TRBV6-2/TRBV6-3; CDR3nt: TGTGCCAGCAGTAGCGGACAGGGAAGCTCCTACGAGCAGTACTTC; CDR3aa: CASSSGQGSSYEQYF
abundance: -; d_gene: -; j_gene: TRBJ2-7; v_gene: TRBV3-1/TRBV3-2; CDR3nt: TGTGCCAGCAGCCCCGGGACCCGGGGCTACGAGCAGTACTTC; CDR3aa: CASSPGTRGYEQYF
abundance: once; d_gene: TRBD1; j_gene: TRBJ2-7; v_gene: TRBV24-1; CDR3nt: TGTGCCACCAGTGATTCCCCGGGACAGGCGAGCTCCTACGAGCAGTACTTC; CDR3aa: CATSDSPGQASSYEQYF
abundance: once; d_gene: TRBD1; j_gene: TRBJ1-6; v_gene: TRBV7-9; CDR3nt: TGTGCCAGCAGCGGGGGACAGGGAACCTATAATTCACCCCTCCACTTT; CDR3aa: CASSGGQGTYNSPLHF
abundance: -; d_gene: TRBD2; j_gene: TRBJ2-2; v_gene: TRBV10-3; CDR3nt: TGTGCCACCGCGGTAGCGGGGTACCCCGGGGAGCTGTTTTTT; CDR3aa: CATAVAGYPGELFF
abundance: -; d_gene: -; j_gene: TRBJ1-1; v_gene: TRBV29-1; CDR3nt: TGCAGCGGTGAAGTCGGAGTGAACACTGAAGCTTTCTTT; CDR3aa: CSGEVGVNTEAFF
abundance: -; d_gene: -; j_gene: TRBJ2-2; v_gene: TRBV7-6; CDR3nt: TGTGCCAGCAGCTTAGATCCGTCCGGGGAGCTGTTTTTT; CDR3aa: CASSLDPSGELFF
abundance: once; d_gene: TRBD2; j_gene: TRBJ2-2; v_gene: TRBV5-1; CDR3nt: TGCGCCAGCAGCTTGGCCGAGGCTAGCGGGAGAACCGGGGAGCTGTTTTTT; CDR3aa: CASSLAEASGRTGELFF